A single T cell receptor (beta chain) is shown here with its context. Its antigen remains undetermined. The record has no base qualities; no much larger clone is one base away. The sample is drawn from a study of cytomegalovirus exposure and HLA in healthy donors (dated by TCRdb to 2015 to 2018). Concerning the study at large: An earlier analysis of under 600 of the donors reported about 290 Gb of sequence data and some 120 million unique TCR beta sequences from 150 million to 200 million T cells. An early release covering approximately 600 HLA-typed donors comprised about 300 gigabases of sequencing data and some 79 million unique TCR sequences. Of the roughly 400 genotyped donors, over 70% fell in the genetic ancestry cluster associated with self-reported Caucasian donors. The study aimed to test whether signatures of past pathogen exposure could be identified by cataloging public T cell receptors. Using immunosequencing, the study profiled T cell repertoires from 550 to 750 subjects and related those repertoires to cytomegalovirus serostatus. In addition to the first cohort of roughly 700 subjects, a separate validation cohort of 120 different subjects was used. High-throughput TCR immunosequencing, statistical association of individual TCRs with disease status, and machine learning were combined to predict cytomegalovirus infection status. A later analysis re-examined previously published TCR beta repertoires from just over 650 donors and added high-resolution HLA genotyping to investigate patterns of TCR occurrence. Rather than drawing on any new phenotypic data, the later analysis identified candidate immune exposures from TCR beta sequences and the way those sequences occurred across donors. An earlier analysis of nearly 600 of the donors applied high-throughput TCR beta sequencing to assess whether each TCR beta V gene segment acted as functional or pseudogenic. Donor age, sex, ethnicity and CMV serostatus were compiled together with the repertoire data. Genome-wide SNP genotypes for about three fifths of the roughly 700 donors were used in a later genetic analysis, which treated that subset as a discovery cohort. All discovery cohort repertoires had been generated using a single sequencing platform. HLA typing covered class I and class II loci at four-digit resolution. The number of typed donors differed by locus: about 620-630 for A, B, C, DRB1 and DQB1; approximately 540 for DQA1; fewer than 610 for DPA1; and around 470 for DPB1. Because of strong linkage in the cohort, roughly five DR-DQ haplotypes were treated as single units for association and clustering. On average, 235,054 unique TCR beta nucleotide sequences were sequenced per donor among about 400 genotyped donors of the cohort, with roughly 18% of those sequences being non-productive.

General conclusions and limits of the study: According to a later analysis, TCR association rates differed among HLA loci, with DRB1 alleles showing the most associated TCRs and HLA-C alleles showing the fewest. In a later analysis, most CMV-associated TCR beta chains were found to appear HLA-restricted, with HLA associations seemingly driven largely by CMV exposure. According to a later genetic analysis, donors in an Asian-associated ancestry cluster had fewer N-insertions in productive TCRs than the approximately 670-donor mean. Roughly uniform sequencing depth across donors was assumed in presence/absence analyses, although this assumption may not hold. Linkage disequilibrium might explain the correlated functional status among segregating V segments, but an unknown experimental factor could not be excluded. Assigning TCR associations to individual alleles was difficult when HLA alleles, especially DR and DQ, strongly co-occurred. A later genetic analysis associated a missense DCLRE1C variant with V-gene and J-gene trimming of TCR beta chains, and an independent cohort replicated the association. Most TCR sequences were seen in very few donors, while some public TCRs were found in many individuals. A further reported finding was that TCR beta sequences accurately predicted the HLA-A and HLA-B alleles for most subjects in the first cohort. In vitro tests confirmed that three of the cytomegalovirus-associated TCR beta chains recognize cytomegalovirus antigens. Compared with equally common non-associated chains, HLA-associated TCR beta chains in a later analysis were more clonally expanded and had lower generation probabilities. In an earlier analysis of fewer than 700 of the donors, most TCR beta V segments appeared in productive rearrangements about 87% or about 30% of the time, broadly matching IMGT annotations. The cohort was sequenced for TCR beta chains only, and without alpha or paired-chain data the features that could be detected were limited. A group of highly shared sequence variants was considered likely to be a technical artifact of the sequencing pipeline. Because HLA typing was missing for some donors at each locus, association tests included only the typed subset. According to a later analysis, parvovirus B19, influenza, CMV and Epstein-Barr virus appeared linked to several top co-occurrence clusters. Cytomegalovirus status was reported to be diagnosed by the classifier with high specificity and sensitivity in both the original and validation cohorts. The authors suggested that the approach could potentially be generalized to other disease states and immunological phenotypes. A total of some 180 TCR beta chains were listed by the study as associated with cytomegalovirus. A later analysis associated approximately 17,000 TCR beta sequences with specific HLA alleles at a false discovery rate of 0.05. Because counts were too low, about 15 rarely observed V segments, including chromosome 9 orphons, were left out of the earlier analysis of a few hundred of the donors. Some IMGT-functional V segments, including TRBV6-2 and TRBV6-3, could not be told apart with the 87-base-pair reads, so those segments were excluded. Immune exposure information for the cohort was limited to CMV serostatus.

The cohort was made up of around 720 healthy bone marrow donors. At the time of sampling, every cohort member was nominally healthy, though immune exposures that went unrecorded were likely present. The donor tested CMV seropositive, placing the donor among the 250 to 350 seropositive members of the cohort. A peripheral blood sample was collected from each donor, and TCR beta sequencing was performed on peripheral blood mononuclear cells. The Qiagen DNeasy Blood Extraction Kit was used to extract genomic DNA from the blood cell samples. V drops 4 bases and J drops 3 bases, leaving 14 bases in between. From a lookup of the germline V gene (reference sequence), CDR1 and CDR2 are SGHNT and YYREEE. Including cysteine and phenylalanine, the CDR3 has 14 amino acids. The kept DNA is CDR3 alone, 42 bases in frame from the first base. The library was made by the immunoSEQ multiplex PCR assay. For the multiplex PCR, a mixture combining 60 forward primers for TCR Vbeta segments and 13 reverse primers for TCR Jbeta segments was used. A multiplex PCR assay on genomic DNA amplified the CDR3 region of rearranged TCR beta genes. The amplified TCR beta libraries were sequenced on the Illumina HiSeq System as 87-base-pair reads. Per the original workflow: A later analysis tallied 70 million to 100 million unique TCR beta chains across the 666 repertoires, and around 9.9 million of those chains were shared by two or more donors. A nearest-neighbor algorithm error-corrected the raw reads and collapsed the reads into unique sequences, merging closely related sequences to remove PCR and sequencing errors. To assign V, D and J gene segments, CDR3 sequences were aligned to IMGT reference sequences. For a sequence to be retained, a match of at least six nucleotides to both a V gene segment and a J gene segment was required. Rearrangements were called productive when the CDR3 lacked stop codons and stayed in frame with V and J; all others were non-productive. Following IMGT convention, CDR3 was defined as the stretch from the second conserved V-encoded cysteine up to the conserved J-encoded phenylalanine. In an earlier analysis of roughly 580 of the donors, sequences lacking an unambiguous match to a single V gene segment were excluded. In an earlier analysis of approximately 500 of the donors, a V segment was called functional when productive rearrangements were above 56.7%, and segregating when the standard deviation between donors exceeded 5%. To diagnose cytomegalovirus status from the catalog of TCR beta chain sequences, a statistical classification framework was built. In a later analysis, TCR nucleotide sequences were compared against IMGT/GENE-DB human TR gene sequences so that V and J genes could be assigned. Using the TCRdist pipeline, a later analysis assigned CDR3 sequences along with most-parsimonious VDJ recombination scenarios. In a later analysis, each TCR beta chain was defined by its CDR3 amino acid sequence together with its V-gene family, and reads without a unique V-gene family were excluded. To address suspected cross-contamination and a sequencing artifact, a later analysis removed roughly 580 highly shared, low-generation-probability nucleotide sequences. For each public chain, a later analysis derived a clonal expansion index from normalized ranks of inferred template counts within each repertoire. Generation probabilities in a later analysis came from a VDJ recombination model fitted to out-of-frame rearrangements, and those results were checked against IGoR. In a later analysis, TCR-TCR, TCR-HLA and TCR-CMV co-occurrence was scored with hypergeometric tests, and a repertoire-size bias correction was applied to TCR pairs. False discovery rates were estimated in a later analysis by permuting HLA or CMV assignments 20 times. A later analysis grouped co-occurring TCRs with DBSCAN, adding TCRdist sequence similarity when clustering within HLA-allele-positive subsets. Repertoires with fewer than 30,000 or more than 120,000 public chains, plus five repertoires with anomalous nucleotide sharing, were excluded from co-occurrence clustering. TCRdb retrieved this table from immuneACCESS and kept in-frame rearrangements only. Not all clones are present; in checked studies, unresolved V genes account for under half, and no reason is known for the remainder. V, J and clone size reflect that table, while D and trimming were determined from the DNA. This sample has 150,000 to 200,000 clones in its table, and about 84% of those were observed once. The ten largest clones capture 11% to 15% of the sample.

Sequenced material: PBMCs. This sequence originates from a woman aged 30 to 39 in good health and CMV-seropositive. This receptor chain uses TRBV5-4 and TRBJ2-7; D gene: possibly TRBD1, on 7 matching bases. The nucleotide sequence reads as follows: TGTGCCAGCAGCGGAGGGGGCCCCCTCTACGAGCAGTACTTC. It codes for CASSGGGPLYEQYF.